The rows below give T cell receptor beta chains drawn from one sample of a study of cytomegalovirus exposure and HLA in healthy donors. The method was immunoSEQ multiplex PCR; TCRdb's version includes in-frame clones alone and lacks a portion of them. The table shows about 65,000 clones, with about 78% occurring only once. What was sequenced was PBMCs. These receptors originate from a girl aged 5-17 years in good health and CMV-seropositive. The CDR3 runs from the conserved cysteine through the conserved F or W. A D gene is named only where the DNA matches it firmly. For some rows the clone size is stated as once, few or many, or as a class when expanded; others skip it.

j_call	d_call	v_call	clone_size	cdr3_nt	cdr3_aa
TRBJ1-6	TRBD1	TRBV5-1	NA	TGCGCCAGCAGCCGGGGGACAGATAATTCACCCCTCCACTTT	CASSRGTDNSPLHF
TRBJ1-1	NA	TRBV30	NA	TGTGCCTGGAGTGGCGGCAGGGGTGAAGCTTTCTTT	CAWSGGRGEAFF
TRBJ1-1	NA	TRBV19	NA	TGTGCCAGTAGACCCGCGGGAGTCAACACTGAAGCTTTCTTT	CASRPAGVNTEAFF
TRBJ1-4	TRBD1	TRBV6-5	NA	TGTGCCAGCAGTTACGAGGGACAGGGAGGGGAAAAACTGTTTTTT	CASSYEGQGGEKLFF
TRBJ2-2	TRBD2	TRBV2	NA	TGTGCCAGCAGTGGAGGGCTAGCGGGGCACACCGGGGAGCTGTTTTTT	CASSGGLAGHTGELFF
TRBJ1-1	NA	TRBV18	NA	TGTGCCAGCTCACCGGTGTCAGGGAGGGGGAACACTGAAGCTTTCTTT	CASSPVSGRGNTEAFF
TRBJ2-7	NA	TRBV27	once	TGTGCCAGTAGCAACGAGTACGAGCAGTACTTC	CASSNEYEQYF
TRBJ1-1	NA	TRBV4-1	NA	TGCGCCAGCAGCCGCCCCCCCCAGGGTGCCACTGAAGCTTTCTTT	CASSRPPQGATEAFF
TRBJ1-2	TRBD1	TRBV5-4	NA	TGTGCCAGCAGCTTGGGGGGACAGTCGTATGGCTACACCTTC	CASSLGGQSYGYTF
TRBJ1-6	TRBD1	TRBV7-9	NA	TGTGCCAGCAGCCCCGGGACAGATAATTCACCCCTCCACTTT	CASSPGTDNSPLHF
TRBJ2-1	NA	TRBV9	few	TGTGCCAGCAGCGTAGCTCAGGGGTCCTACAATGAGCAGTTCTTC	CASSVAQGSYNEQFF
TRBJ2-3	NA	TRBV4-3	NA	TGCGCCAGCAGCCAAGGGAGGGGCCTCTCAGATACGCAGTATTTT	CASSQGRGLSDTQYF
TRBJ2-7	NA	TRBV30	NA	TGTGCCTGGACAGGGGGGACCTACGAGCAGTACTTC	CAWTGGTYEQYF
TRBJ1-1	NA	TRBV5-5	few	TGTGCCAGCAGCTTTGGGGCGACCAGCCAAGCTTTCTTT	CASSFGATSQAFF
TRBJ2-7	NA	TRBV28	NA	TGTGCCAGCAGGCGGGACGGGGTCGTCTACGAGCAGTACTTC	CASRRDGVVYEQYF
TRBJ2-1	NA	TRBV5-1	NA	TGCGCCAGCAGCTCAAGGAGCCCTTACGATGAGCAGTTCTTC	CASSSRSPYDEQFF
TRBJ1-1	NA	TRBV11-2	NA	TGTGCCAGCAGCTTAGGGCTCAGTCCTTTGAACACTGAAGCTTTCTTT	CASSLGLSPLNTEAFF
TRBJ1-1	TRBD1	TRBV28	few	TGTGCCAGCAGGACAGGGCCCCTAATGAACACTGAAGCTTTCTTT	CASRTGPLMNTEAFF
TRBJ2-7	NA	TRBV30	NA	TGTGCCTGGAGCACTGGAGAGGTCGAGCAGTACTTC	CAWSTGEVEQYF
TRBJ2-7	NA	TRBV10-3	NA	TGTGCCATCAGTGAGCGTAATGACAGGTTATCCTACGAGCAGTACTTC	CAISERNDRLSYEQYF
TRBJ2-7	NA	TRBV14	NA	TGTGCCAGCAGCCAACAAGTGGGGGTTGGGGGGAACGAGCAGTACTTC	CASSQQVGVGGNEQYF
TRBJ2-6	NA	TRBV5-1	few	TGCGCCAGCAGCGGCATACAATTCGCCGGGGCCAACGTCCTGACTTTC	CASSGIQFAGANVLTF
TRBJ2-7	NA	TRBV7-8	NA	TGTGCCAGCAGCCCACTAGTCGAGCAGTACTTC	CASSPLVEQYF
TRBJ2-7	TRBD2	TRBV5-1	NA	TGCGCCAGCAGCTTGGTCCGGGGGGTTGAGCAGTACTTC	CASSLVRGVEQYF
TRBJ1-2	NA	TRBV12-2	NA	TGTGCAAGTCGGGGACAGGGTGACTATGGCTACACCTTC	CASRGQGDYGYTF
TRBJ1-2	TRBD1	TRBV7-2	NA	TGTGCCAGCAGTCCCCAAGGACAGGGGAGTCTTAACGCCTTC	CASSPQGQGSLNAF
TRBJ2-7	NA	TRBV20-1	NA	TGCAGTGGGGTCAGGGTGTACGAGCAGTACTTC	CSGVRVYEQYF
TRBJ1-2	NA	TRBV10-3	NA	TGTGCCATCAGTGAGTCGAACGGGGGTGGCTACACCTTC	CAISESNGGGYTF
TRBJ1-5	NA	TRBV2	NA	TGTGCCAGCAGTGAAAGTGGCTTTAGCAATCAGCCCCAGCATTTT	CASSESGFSNQPQHF
TRBJ1-4	TRBD1	TRBV7-6	once	TGTGCCAGCAGGCCGGGACAGGGTTTGAAGGAAAAACTGTTTTTT	CASRPGQGLKEKLFF
TRBJ2-7	NA	TRBV27	NA	TGTGCCAGCAGCCTCGGACAGTACTACGAGCAGTACTTC	CASSLGQYYEQYF
TRBJ2-2	NA	TRBV2	NA	TGTGCCACCAGATCCGCTACTCACGGGGAGCTGTTTTTT	CATRSATHGELFF
TRBJ1-1	TRBD1	TRBV9	NA	TGTGCCAGCAGCGTAGGGGGGGCAGGGGGGTTGAACACTGAAGCTTTCTTT	CASSVGGAGGLNTEAFF
TRBJ1-2	NA	TRBV4-3	NA	TGCGCCAGCAGCCAAGAGTCGAGGGGGGGCTATGGCTACACCTTC	CASSQESRGGYGYTF
TRBJ2-4	TRBD2	TRBV2	few	TGTGCCAGCTCACGGACGATAGCGGGTCAGTACTTC	CASSRTIAGQYF
TRBJ1-2	NA	TRBV28	NA	TGTGCCAGCAGTTTACGTGTAGACTATGGCTACACCTTC	CASSLRVDYGYTF
TRBJ2-1	NA	TRBV11-2	few	TGTGCCAGCAAAAACCGGAGCAGGGATGAGCAGTTCTTC	CASKNRSRDEQFF
TRBJ1-5	TRBD1	TRBV29-1	NA	TGCAGCGTTTTGACAGGGGTGAATCAGCCCCAGCATTTT	CSVLTGVNQPQHF
TRBJ2-3	TRBD1	TRBV7-2	NA	TGTGCCAGCGGAACAGGGGGCTGGGAAACAGATACGCAGTATTTT	CASGTGGWETDTQYF
TRBJ2-2	TRBD2	TRBV12-5	NA	TGTGCTAGTGGTTTCTTGGCGGGGGGAACTGGGGAGCTGTTTTTT	CASGFLAGGTGELFF
TRBJ2-3	TRBD2	TRBV6-4	NA	TGTGCCAGCAGAAACGGGCGGGGGAGCACAGATACGCAGTATTTT	CASRNGRGSTDTQYF
TRBJ2-7	TRBD1	TRBV5-4	NA	TGTGCCAGCAGCTTGGAGCCAGACAGGGCCGAGCAGTACTTC	CASSLEPDRAEQYF
TRBJ1-2	NA	TRBV2	NA	TGTGCCAGCAGGGGGGCTGTGACCTTACATGATGGCTACACCTTC	CASRGAVTLHDGYTF
TRBJ2-7	NA	TRBV19	NA	TGTGCCAGTAGCGCGGGGCTCTCCTACGAGCAGTACTTC	CASSAGLSYEQYF
TRBJ1-2	NA	TRBV7-8	NA	TGTGCCAGCAGCTTTGTCACTAACTATGGCTACACCTTC	CASSFVTNYGYTF
TRBJ1-1	TRBD1	TRBV28	NA	TGTGCCAGCAGAGGACAGGGCCCTGAAGCTTTCTTT	CASRGQGPEAFF
TRBJ2-1	TRBD2	TRBV5-1	NA	TGCGCCAGCAGCTTGGGGCTAGCGGGAGCCCTCTCCTACAATGAGCAGTTCTTC	CASSLGLAGALSYNEQFF
TRBJ1-2	NA	TRBV6-6	NA	TGTGCCAGCAGTTACGGGTCAGGGAACGGCGGCTACACCTTC	CASSYGSGNGGYTF
TRBJ2-3	TRBD2	TRBV4-1	NA	TGCGCCAGCAGCCAGTTGAGTCGGACTAGCGGGACAGAGCGCACAGATACGCAGTATTTT	CASSQLSRTSGTERTDTQYF
TRBJ2-7	NA	TRBV14	NA	TGTGCCAGCAGCCAAGATCGGACACCCACCTACGAGCAGTACTTC	CASSQDRTPTYEQYF
TRBJ1-1	NA	TRBV9	NA	TGTGTTTACCGGATGAGCAGCGTGGCGACTGAAGCTTTCTTT	CVYRMSSVATEAFF
TRBJ1-2	TRBD1	TRBV30	NA	TGTGCCTGGGAAGAACAGGGGGGAAGCTACACCTTC	CAWEEQGGSYTF
TRBJ2-2	NA	TRBV10-3	NA	TGTGCCATCAGTGAACTGAACACCGGGGAGCTGTTTTTT	CAISELNTGELFF
TRBJ1-2	NA	TRBV5-5	NA	TGTGCCAGCAGCTTGGGCTGGGGCACTGGCTACACCTTC	CASSLGWGTGYTF
TRBJ2-7	NA	TRBV9	NA	TGTGCCAGCAGCGTAGGAGAGGGACTGAACTACGAGCAGTACTTC	CASSVGEGLNYEQYF
TRBJ2-1	TRBD1	TRBV5-1	NA	TGCGCCAGCGGTAAGGTCACAGGGGGGTCTTCCTACAATGAGCAGTTCTTC	CASGKVTGGSSYNEQFF
TRBJ1-1	NA	TRBV29-1	NA	TGCAGCGTTGTCAACGGGGGAGCTTTCTTT	CSVVNGGAFF